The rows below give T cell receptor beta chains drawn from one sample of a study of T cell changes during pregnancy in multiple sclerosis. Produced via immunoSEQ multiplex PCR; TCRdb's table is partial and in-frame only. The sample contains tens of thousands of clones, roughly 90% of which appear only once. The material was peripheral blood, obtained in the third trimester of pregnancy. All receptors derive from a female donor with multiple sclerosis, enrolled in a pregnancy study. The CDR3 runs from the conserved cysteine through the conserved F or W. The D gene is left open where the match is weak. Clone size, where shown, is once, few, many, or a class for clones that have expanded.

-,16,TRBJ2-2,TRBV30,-,TGTGCCTGGAGTGTACTTGAGGCAGGGATCCCCGGGGAGCTGTTTTTT,CAWSVLEAGIPGELFF
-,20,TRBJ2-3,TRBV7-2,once,TGTGCCAGCAGCCTAGCCCGACGAGGGGTGGGGGGGGGCCTCACAGATACGCAGTATTTT,CASSLARRGVGGGLTDTQYF
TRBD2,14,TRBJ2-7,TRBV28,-,TGTGCCAGCATCCCCAGCGGGGGGCCCTGGGAGCAGTACTTC,CASIPSGGPWEQYF
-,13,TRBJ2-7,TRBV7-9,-,TGTGCCAGCAGCCCCACGGGTTCCTACGAGCAGTACTTC,CASSPTGSYEQYF
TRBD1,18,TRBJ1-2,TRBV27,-,TGTGCCAGCAGCCCTCAGGGGGGCATTTTGATCGCTAACTATGGCTACACCTTC,CASSPQGGILIANYGYTF
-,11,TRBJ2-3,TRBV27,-,TGTGCCAGCAGTCCGACTTTTACGCAGTATTTT,CASSPTFTQYF
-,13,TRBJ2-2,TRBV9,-,TGTGCCAGCAGCACCTTTAGCACCGGGGAGCTGTTTTTT,CASSTFSTGELFF
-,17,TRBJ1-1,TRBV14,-,TGTGCCAGCAGCCAAATCAAGGGGGGGTGGATGAACACTGAAGCTTTCTTT,CASSQIKGGWMNTEAFF
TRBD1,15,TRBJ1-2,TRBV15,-,TGTGCCACCAGCAGACGGGACAGGGGTTTCTATGGCTACACCTTC,CATSRRDRGFYGYTF
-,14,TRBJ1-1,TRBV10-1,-,TGCGCCAGCAGTGAGTCGGGGGCGAACACTGAAGCTTTCTTT,CASSESGANTEAFF
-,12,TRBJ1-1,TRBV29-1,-,TGCAGCGTTGTTAGAGGTGGCACTGAAGCTTTCTTT,CSVVRGGTEAFF
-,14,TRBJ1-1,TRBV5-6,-,TGTGCCAGCAGCTTAGTTCGGGAAAACACTGAAGCTTTCTTT,CASSLVRENTEAFF
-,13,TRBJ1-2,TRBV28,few,TGTGCCAGCAGTCTTGACAGATTCTATGGCTACACCTTC,CASSLDRFYGYTF
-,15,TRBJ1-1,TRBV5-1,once,TGCGCCAGCAGCTTGGAGCCGGCGGGTGGGGCTGAAGCTTTCTTT,CASSLEPAGGAEAFF
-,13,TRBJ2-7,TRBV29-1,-,TGCAGCGTTGATTTAGGGCAGGGCGACGAGCAGTACTTC,CSVDLGQGDEQYF
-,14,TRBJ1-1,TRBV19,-,TGTGCCAGTAGTGTTCGGGTGGGGAACACTGAAGCTTTCTTT,CASSVRVGNTEAFF
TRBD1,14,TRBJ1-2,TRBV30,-,TGTGCCTGGGGCATCGGACAGGAGAACTATGGCTACACCTTC,CAWGIGQENYGYTF
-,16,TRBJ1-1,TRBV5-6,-,TGTGCCAGCAGCTTGGTACGCGGGTTCCCCAGGAGTGAAGCTTTCTTT,CASSLVRGFPRSEAFF
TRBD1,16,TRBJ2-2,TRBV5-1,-,TGCGCCAGCAGCTCCGGGACAGGGATGAACACCGGGGAGCTGTTTTTT,CASSSGTGMNTGELFF
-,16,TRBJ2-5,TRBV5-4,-,TGTGCCAGCAGCTTACAGGGTCTTCGGGGACAAGAGACCCAGTACTTC,CASSLQGLRGQETQYF